This T cell receptor (beta chain) was sequenced in a study of shared clonotypes between healthy human individuals (TCRdb year 2020). Some background on the complete study: The cohort included a few men and a couple of women between 18 and 49 years of age. For each donor, CD4 naive and CD4 memory were each run on three plates, CD8 naive on two plates, and CD8 memory on one plate. Blood TCR repertoires of roughly 5 healthy adults were deeply sequenced to estimate repertoire size and the extent of clonotype sharing between individuals. Libraries were prepared and TCR repertoires were sequenced by different laboratories using diverse techniques, in order to increase sequencing depth and limit assay-specific biases. Each donor's leukapheresis produced roughly between about 0.85 and 10 billion PBMCs.

Overall results and qualifications from the work: Based on pairwise subsampling, the degree of clonotype sharing among donors was expected to be affected by sequencing depth. The small number of donors limited the genetic and exposure-history diversity represented. Across a handful of donors, approximately 4.6% of naive CD4, roughly 3.8% of naive CD8, about 2.3% of memory CD4, and over 0.35% of memory CD8 clonotypes were shared. Larger estimated clonotype richness was generally found for naive subsets than for memory subsets. Compared with non-shared clonotypes, clonotypes shared by all four sorted-subset donors had higher generation probabilities. Incomplete sequencing was indicated by rarefaction of sorted-subset datasets, despite the large sequencing depth. Sampling was restricted to blood, and TCR repertoires in tissues likely differ from the TCR repertoires found in blood.

Points on this clone: Its antigen specificity is not known. No base qualities exist here, and no much larger clone lies one base off it.

CDR1 and CDR2 are drawn from the germline V gene: MNHNS, SASEGT. Spanning cysteine to phenylalanine, the CDR3 consists of 14 amino acids. Of the read, only the CDR3 DNA is kept; its 42 bases are in frame from base 1. V loses 2 bases, J loses 3 bases, and the germline ends lie 11 bases apart. Using the deep immunoSEQ assay, multiplex PCR amplified TCR CDR3 regions from genomic DNA. Extracted genomic DNA from each cell subset was spread evenly across all wells of several immunoSEQ 96-well plates, with each plate serving as a replicate. For sorted subsets, each replicate PCR was loaded with around 220 ng genomic DNA, equivalent to 30,000 or so T cell genomes. The purified libraries were quantified using a Qubit 3.0 fluorometer, sized with a Bioanalyzer 2100, and then quantified again using the KAPA Library Quantification kit. Every immunoSEQ 96-well plate was sequenced on a separate single-read 150-cycle Illumina NextSeq 550 flow cell. Per the source publication's procedure: Because only junctional sequences without quality scores were contained in the immunoSEQ output, filtering matching that applied to full-length reads could not be performed. To assign V/J genes and CDR3, sequences were annotated against IMGT germline references using PyIR, a Python wrapper for IgBLAST v1.9. Any read was removed if the V/J assignment was weak (E-value above 1e-6), the CDR3 was missing, or the read contained stop codons, out-of-frame junctions, or ambiguous translated residues. V3J clonotypes were defined by identical inferred V gene, J gene, and CDR3 amino acid sequence. To compute the percentage overlap between repertoires, the number of shared unique clonotypes was divided by the size of the smaller repertoire. Richness of each repertoire was evaluated using RTK rarefaction, the Chao1 estimator, and Recon v2.1 estimates of unobserved clonotypes. Generation probabilities were computed with OLGA for all TCRbeta clonotypes obtained by the gDNA method from a few donors. TCRdb took over this immuneACCESS table, retaining in-frame rearrangements with V and J assigned. Such tables are incomplete; in checked studies, under half of the missing clones stem from an unresolved V gene, and the remainder is unexplained. V, J and clone size are taken as reported in that table, and D and trimming were inferred from the DNA itself. This sample comprises some 2.3 million clones, approximately 95% of them detected only once. Approximately 0.4% of the sample goes to the ten largest clones.

Donors were healthy HIV-negative adults with no recently reported acute infections or vaccinations. Only Caucasian adults living in Nashville, Tennessee, USA were represented among the donors. Magnetic negative selection was used to enrich CD4+ T cells, after which naive cells were positively selected on CD45RA and the negative fraction became the memory subset. Blood was collected by leukapheresis, and PBMCs were isolated by Ficoll-Histopaque density gradient centrifugation and then cryopreserved in liquid nitrogen vapor phase. Purity and quantity of every magnetically sorted T cell population were checked by analytical flow cytometry. From each sorted fraction, genomic DNA was isolated and quantified by UV absorbance on a Nanodrop 2000c.

This TCR was sampled from a man between 18 and 29 years old in good health. Some clones in this sample may be carry-over from other donors' samples. The V and J segments used are TRBV6-1 and TRBJ2-7; a tentative D call is TRBD1 (5 bases match). The sequencing input was naive CD4+ T cells from PBMCs. The meaning of the sample's cell subset or site label: CD45RA+ positively selected. The CDR3: CASSEYGRDYEQYF. DNA sequence: TGTGCCAGCAGTGAATATGGCAGGGACTACGAGCAGTACTTC.